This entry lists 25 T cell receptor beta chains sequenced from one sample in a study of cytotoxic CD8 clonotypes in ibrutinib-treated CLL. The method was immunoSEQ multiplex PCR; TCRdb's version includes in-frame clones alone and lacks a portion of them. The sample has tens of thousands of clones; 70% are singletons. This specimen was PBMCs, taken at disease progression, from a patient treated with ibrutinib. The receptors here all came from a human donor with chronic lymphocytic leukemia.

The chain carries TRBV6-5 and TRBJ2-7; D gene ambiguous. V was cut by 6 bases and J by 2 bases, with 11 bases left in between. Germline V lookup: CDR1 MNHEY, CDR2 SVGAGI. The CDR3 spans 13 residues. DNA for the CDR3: TGTGCCAGCAGCCCTGGCTATGCCTACGAGCAGTACTTC. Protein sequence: CASSPGYAYEQYF.

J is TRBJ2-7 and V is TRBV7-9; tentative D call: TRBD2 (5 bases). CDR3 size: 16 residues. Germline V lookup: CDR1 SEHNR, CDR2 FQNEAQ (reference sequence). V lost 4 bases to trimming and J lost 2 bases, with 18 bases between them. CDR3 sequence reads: CASSSDPSGSPYEQYF. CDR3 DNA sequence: TGTGCCAGCAGCTCGGATCCCAGCGGATCGCCCTACGAGCAGTACTTC.

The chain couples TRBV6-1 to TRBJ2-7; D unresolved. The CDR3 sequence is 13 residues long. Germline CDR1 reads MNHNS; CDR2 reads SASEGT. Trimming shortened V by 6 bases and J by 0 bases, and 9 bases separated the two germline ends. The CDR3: CASRPSSSYEQYF. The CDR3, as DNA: TGTGCCAGCAGGCCATCGAGCTCCTACGAGCAGTACTTC.

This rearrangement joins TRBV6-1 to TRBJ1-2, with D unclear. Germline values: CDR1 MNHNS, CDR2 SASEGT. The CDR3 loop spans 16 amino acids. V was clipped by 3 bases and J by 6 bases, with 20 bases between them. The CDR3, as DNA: TGTGCCAGCAGTGAGCATAGCAGTCGGACCTGGGATGGCTACACCTTC. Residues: CASSEHSSRTWDGYTF.

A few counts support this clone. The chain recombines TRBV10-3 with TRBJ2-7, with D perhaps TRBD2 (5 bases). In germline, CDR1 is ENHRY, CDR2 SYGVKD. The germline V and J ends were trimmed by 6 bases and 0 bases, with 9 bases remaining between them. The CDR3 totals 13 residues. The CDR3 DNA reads TGTGCCATCAGCGGAGGAAGCTCCTACGAGCAGTACTTC. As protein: CAISGGSSYEQYF.

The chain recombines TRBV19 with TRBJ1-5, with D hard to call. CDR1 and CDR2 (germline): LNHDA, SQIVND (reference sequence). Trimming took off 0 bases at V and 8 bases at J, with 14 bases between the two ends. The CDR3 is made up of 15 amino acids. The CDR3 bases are TGTGCCAGTAGTATAGATCCCGCCTTGAGGGAGCCCCAGCATTTT. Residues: CASSIDPALREPQHF.

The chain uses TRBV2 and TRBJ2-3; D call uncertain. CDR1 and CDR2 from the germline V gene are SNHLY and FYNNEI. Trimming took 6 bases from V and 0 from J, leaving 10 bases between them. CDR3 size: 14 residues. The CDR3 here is CASSLTPSTDTQYF. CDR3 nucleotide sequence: TGTGCCAGCAGCCTAACCCCAAGCACAGATACGCAGTATTTT.

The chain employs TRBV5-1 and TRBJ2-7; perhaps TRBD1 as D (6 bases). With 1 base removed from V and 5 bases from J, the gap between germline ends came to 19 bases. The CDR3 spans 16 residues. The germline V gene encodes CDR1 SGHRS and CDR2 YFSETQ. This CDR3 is CASSLSRQVPIDEQYF. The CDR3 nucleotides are TGCGCCAGCAGCTTGTCGAGACAGGTACCTATTGACGAGCAGTACTTC.

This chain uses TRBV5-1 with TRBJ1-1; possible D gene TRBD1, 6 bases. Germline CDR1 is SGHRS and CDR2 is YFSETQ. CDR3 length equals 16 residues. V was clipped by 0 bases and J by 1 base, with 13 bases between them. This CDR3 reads CASSLAQQGRNTEAFF. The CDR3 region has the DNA TGCGCCAGCAGCTTGGCTCAACAGGGTAGGAACACTGAAGCTTTCTTT.

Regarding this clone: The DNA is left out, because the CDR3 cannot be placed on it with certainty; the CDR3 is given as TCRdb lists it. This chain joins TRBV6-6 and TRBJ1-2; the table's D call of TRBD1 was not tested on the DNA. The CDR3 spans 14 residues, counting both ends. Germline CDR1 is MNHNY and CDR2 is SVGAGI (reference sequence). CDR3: CASSTSDRGYGYTF.

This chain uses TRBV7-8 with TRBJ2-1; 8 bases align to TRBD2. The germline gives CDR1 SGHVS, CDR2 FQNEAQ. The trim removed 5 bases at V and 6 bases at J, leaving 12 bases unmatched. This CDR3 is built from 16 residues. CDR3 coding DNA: TGTGCCAGCAGCATACAGCAGGCGGGGGGACCCAATGAGCAGTTCTTC. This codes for CASSIQQAGGPNEQFF.

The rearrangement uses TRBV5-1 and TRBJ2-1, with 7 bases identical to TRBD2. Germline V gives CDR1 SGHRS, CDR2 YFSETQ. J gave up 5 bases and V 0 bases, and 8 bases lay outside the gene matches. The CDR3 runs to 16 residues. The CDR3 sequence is CASSLAPSGGDNEQFF. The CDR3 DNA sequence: TGCGCCAGCAGCTTGGCCCCTAGCGGCGGGGACAATGAGCAGTTCTTC.

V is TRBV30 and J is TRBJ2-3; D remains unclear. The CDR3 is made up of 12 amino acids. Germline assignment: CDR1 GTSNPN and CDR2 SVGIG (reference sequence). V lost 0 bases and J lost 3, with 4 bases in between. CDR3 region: CAWSVLTDTQYF. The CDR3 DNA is TGTGCCTGGAGTGTATTAACAGATACGCAGTATTTT.

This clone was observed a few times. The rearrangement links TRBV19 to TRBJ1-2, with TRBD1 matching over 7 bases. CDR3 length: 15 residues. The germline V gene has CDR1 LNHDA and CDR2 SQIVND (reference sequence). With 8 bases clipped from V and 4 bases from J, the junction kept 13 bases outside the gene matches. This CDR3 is CASFRGDRNGYGYTF. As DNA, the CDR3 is TGTGCCAGTTTTAGAGGGGACAGAAACGGCTATGGCTACACCTTC.

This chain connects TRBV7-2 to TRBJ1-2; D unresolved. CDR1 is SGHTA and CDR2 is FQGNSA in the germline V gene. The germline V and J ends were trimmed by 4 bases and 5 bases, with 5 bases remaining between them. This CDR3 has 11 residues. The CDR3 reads CASSSRYGYTF. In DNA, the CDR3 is TGTGCCAGCAGCTCTCGATATGGCTACACCTTC.

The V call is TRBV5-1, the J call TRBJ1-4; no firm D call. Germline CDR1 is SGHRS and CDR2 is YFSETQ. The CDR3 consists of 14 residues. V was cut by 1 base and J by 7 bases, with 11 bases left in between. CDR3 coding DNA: TGCGCCAGCAGCTTGTCTGGGAGAGGTGAAAAACTGTTTTTT. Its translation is CASSLSGRGEKLFF.

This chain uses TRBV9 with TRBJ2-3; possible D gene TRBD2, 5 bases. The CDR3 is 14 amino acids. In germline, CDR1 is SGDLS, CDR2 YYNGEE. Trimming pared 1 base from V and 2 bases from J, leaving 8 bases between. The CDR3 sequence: CASSVTRDTDTQYF. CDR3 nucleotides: TGTGCCAGCAGCGTAACGAGGGACACAGATACGCAGTATTTT.

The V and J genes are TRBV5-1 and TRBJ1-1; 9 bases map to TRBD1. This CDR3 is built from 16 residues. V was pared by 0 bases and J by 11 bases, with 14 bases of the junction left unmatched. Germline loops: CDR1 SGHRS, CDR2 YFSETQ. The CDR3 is CASSLAGEPTGGSAFF. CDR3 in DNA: TGCGCCAGCAGCTTGGCGGGTGAGCCGACAGGGGGTTCGGCTTTCTTT.

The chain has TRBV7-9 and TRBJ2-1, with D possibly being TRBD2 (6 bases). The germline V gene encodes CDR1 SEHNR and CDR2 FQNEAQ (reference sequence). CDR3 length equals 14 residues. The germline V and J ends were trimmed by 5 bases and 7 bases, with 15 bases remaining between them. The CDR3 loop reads CASSPTLASNEQFF. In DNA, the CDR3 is TGTGCCAGCAGCCCAACTCTAGCGTCTAATGAGCAGTTCTTC.

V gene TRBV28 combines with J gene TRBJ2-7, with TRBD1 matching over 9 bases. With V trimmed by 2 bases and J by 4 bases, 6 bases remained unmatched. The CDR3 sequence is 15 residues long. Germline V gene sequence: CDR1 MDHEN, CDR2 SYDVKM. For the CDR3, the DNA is TGTGCCAGCAGTTTACATGGGACAGGGTCGTACGAGCAGTACTTC. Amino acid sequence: CASSLHGTGSYEQYF.

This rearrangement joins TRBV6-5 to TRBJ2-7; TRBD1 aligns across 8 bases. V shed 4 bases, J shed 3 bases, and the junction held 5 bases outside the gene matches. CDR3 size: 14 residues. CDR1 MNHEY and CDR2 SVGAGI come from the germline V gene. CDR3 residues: CASSLTGENYEQYF. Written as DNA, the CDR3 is TGTGCCAGCAGTTTGACAGGGGAAAACTACGAGCAGTACTTC.

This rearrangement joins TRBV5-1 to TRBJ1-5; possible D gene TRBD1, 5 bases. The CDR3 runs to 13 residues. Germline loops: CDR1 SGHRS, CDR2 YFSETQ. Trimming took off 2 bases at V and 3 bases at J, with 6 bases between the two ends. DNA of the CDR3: TGCGCCAGCAGCTTAGGGGACAATCAGCCCCAGCATTTT. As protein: CASSLGDNQPQHF.

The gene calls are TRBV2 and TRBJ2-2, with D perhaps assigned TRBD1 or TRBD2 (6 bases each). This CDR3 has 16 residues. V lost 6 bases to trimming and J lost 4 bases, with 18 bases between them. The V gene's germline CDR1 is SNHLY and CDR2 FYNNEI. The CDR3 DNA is TGTGCCAGCAGCATCAATGAAGGGGGGTCCACCGGGGAGCTGTTTTTT. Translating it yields CASSINEGGSTGELFF.

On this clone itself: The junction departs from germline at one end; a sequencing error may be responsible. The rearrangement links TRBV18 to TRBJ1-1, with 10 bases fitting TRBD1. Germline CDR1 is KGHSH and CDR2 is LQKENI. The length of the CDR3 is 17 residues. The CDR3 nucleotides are TGTGCCAGCTCCCCACAAGAGACAGGGGGCTTGTGGACTGAAGCTTTCTTT. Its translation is CASSPQETGGLWTEAFF.

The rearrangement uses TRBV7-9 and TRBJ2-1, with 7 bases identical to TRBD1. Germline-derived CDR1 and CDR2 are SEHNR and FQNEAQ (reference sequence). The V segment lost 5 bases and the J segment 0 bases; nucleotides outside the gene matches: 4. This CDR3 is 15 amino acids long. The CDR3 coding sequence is TGTGCCAGCAGCCGACAGGGAAGCTCCTACAATGAGCAGTTCTTC. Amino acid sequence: CASSRQGSSYNEQFF. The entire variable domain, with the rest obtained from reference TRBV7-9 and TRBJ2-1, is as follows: DTGVSQNPRHKITKRGQNVTFRCDPISEHNRLYWYRQTLGQGPEFLTYFQNEAQLEKSRLLSDRFSAERPKGSFSTLEIQRTEQGDSAMYLCASSRQGSSYNEQFFGPGTRLTVL.